This T cell receptor (beta chain) derives from a study of T cells after yellow fever vaccination. Study summary: SMART-Seq v4 Ultra Low Input prepared the low-cell-number fractions. General study points: Post-booster repertoires again held most primary-vaccination clones (96% CD4, roughly 89% CD8). By day 5 rather than day 15, the secondary response had peaked, though it was weaker.

By 5'RACE template switching, TCR cDNA was produced, with a universal primer site and UMIs added in the process. TCRdb reanalysed the 5' RACE reads using MiXCR and keeps one entry per CDR3 protein. This table has over 250,000 distinct CDR3 sequences, approximately 4% appearing once. This clonotype was seen a handful of times. Antigen unknown. V shed 7 bases and J shed 1 base, with 10 bases lying between them. This CDR3 has 13 residues. The germline gives CDR1 LNHDA, CDR2 SQIVND (reference sequence). Source: PBMCs, taken 5 days after the yellow fever booster vaccination. The chain carries TRBV19 and TRBJ1-1; D is uncertain. This clonotype originated in a man younger than 35 who received the YFV17D yellow fever vaccine. The CDR3 is CASKERQNTEAFF. The CDR3 DNA sequence: TGTGCCAGTAAGGAGAGACAGAACACTGAAGCTTTCTTT.